This TCR beta chain appears in the sequencing data of a study of blood T cell repertoires in COVID-19. Study overall: COVID-19 samples, acute and convalescent, were from the United States, Italy and Spain.

Original data processing: Amplified reference gene primers provided the basis for estimating nucleated cell counts. Repertoires were generated with immunoSEQ multiplex PCR, while TCRdb's copy carries only in-frame clones and drops some. From that table come the V and J calls and clone size; the DNA was used to work out D and trimming. This sample carries roughly 230,000 clones, 80% to 90% of them seen once, and the ten largest clones take 8.5% to 10%. The receptor was isolated from a man aged 35-49 years with active or convalescent COVID-19. Source material: peripheral blood.

CDR3 in amino acids: CASSLAGRVADEQFF. Here the CDR3 DNA reads TGTGCCAGCAGCTTGGCTGGCAGGGTGGCGGATGAGCAGTTCTTC. This chain joins TRBV5-5 and TRBJ2-1; tentatively, D is TRBD1 (5 bases). This CDR3 is built from 15 residues. V was cut by 0 bases and J by 8 bases, with 15 bases left in between. Germline V gene data show CDR1 as SGHKS and CDR2 as YYEKEE (reference sequence).